The clone carrying this TCR beta chain was picked up a small number of times. Its antigen remains unknown. From germline, CDR1 is SGHDT and CDR2 YYEEEE. The CDR3 spans 15 residues. V was shortened by 1 base and J by 5 bases, with 15 bases between the two germline ends. Sequencing targeted expressed TCRB transcripts, as all isolated RNA had been reverse transcribed. Data came from immunoSEQ multiplex PCR; TCRdb stores just in-frame clones and leaves some out. This sample has hundreds of thousands of clones; 15% to 17% occur once, and the top ten carry approximately 0.087%. This sample was included in a study of beta chain features in type 1 diabetes. Broader study findings: Using cDNA template may skew counts toward highly expressing activated cells.

The chain combines TRBV5-6 with TRBJ2-5; D might be TRBD1 or TRBD2, each matching 6 bases. The sequence derives from a man in his late teens or twenties in good health. Specimen: naive CD4+ T cells from blood. The CDR3 sequence: CASSLLGGRRETQYF. The CDR3 nucleotides are TGTGCCAGCAGCTTGTTAGGGGGGCGCAGGGAGACCCAGTACTTC.